Presented here are 30 T cell receptor beta chains from one specimen sequenced in a study of cytomegalovirus exposure and HLA in healthy donors. The PCR ran on 60 Vbeta and 13 Jbeta primers. The assay was immunoSEQ multiplex PCR, and TCRdb's table has in-frame clones only and misses some. This table lists about 62,000 clones. Sample: PBMCs. The receptors derive from a man in his thirties or forties in good health and CMV-seropositive.

The rearrangement joins TRBV18 to TRBJ2-6; weak D call: TRBD1 (6 bases). This CDR3 has 16 residues. Germline loops: CDR1 KGHSH, CDR2 LQKENI. The V end was cut by 3 bases, the J end by 4 bases, with 13 bases between. CDR3 sequence reads: CASSPRTGPGANVLTF. DNA for the CDR3: TGTGCCAGCTCACCGAGAACAGGGCCCGGGGCCAACGTCCTGACTTTC. The whole variable domain, filled in from reference TRBV18 and TRBJ2-6, reads NAGVMQNPRHLVRRRGQEARLRCSPMKGHSHVYWYRQLPEEGLKFMVYLQKENIIDESGMPKERFSAEFPKEGPSILRIQQVVRGDSAAYFCASSPRTGPGANVLTFGAGSRLTVL.

The chain has TRBV11-3 and TRBJ2-3; the D is unclear. V was pared by 5 bases and J by 6 bases, with 9 bases between. This CDR3 region has 12 residues. The germline V gene has CDR1 SGHNT and CDR2 YENEEA. Here the CDR3 reads CASSAFGDTQYF. The CDR3 DNA reads TGTGCCAGCAGCGCCTTCGGGGATACGCAGTATTTT.

Concerning this clone: At one of its ends the junction is not consistent with the germline gene, which may arise from a read error. CDR3 nucleotides: TGTGCCATCAGTGAGCCCCCGGGACAGGGACAAAGCTCCGACAATGAGCAGTTCTTC. It translates to CAISEPPGQGQSSDNEQFF. The chain couples TRBV10-3 to TRBJ2-1, with 9 bases lining up with TRBD1. From germline, CDR1 is ENHRY and CDR2 SYGVKD. This CDR3 has 19 amino acids.

The V and J genes are TRBV4-2 and TRBJ2-1; D not certain. The germline V gene has CDR1 LGHNA and CDR2 YNFKEQ. With 0 bases removed from V and 3 bases from J, the gap between germline ends came to 9 bases. The CDR3 sequence is 15 residues long. The CDR3 DNA follows: TGTGCCAGCAGCCAAGAGGGCGTCAGCTACAATGAGCAGTTCTTC. Translated, it gives CASSQEGVSYNEQFF.

The J gene is TRBJ2-3, the V gene TRBV19; the match to TRBD1 covers 10 bases. Per the germline V gene, CDR1 is LNHDA and CDR2 is SQIVND (reference sequence). The CDR3 spans 13 residues. J was trimmed by 1 base and V by 8 bases; bases with no gene match: 0. The CDR3 DNA is TGTGCCAGTGGGACAGGGGGCACAGATACGCAGTATTTT. This encodes CASGTGGTDTQYF.

The chain joins TRBV2 to TRBJ2-1, with TRBD2 matching 12 bases. The CDR3 has 14 residues. Trimming removed 8 bases from V and 9 bases from J; junction bases left unmatched: 8. In germline, CDR1 is SNHLY, CDR2 FYNNEI. CDR3 amino acids: CASELAGGPGEQFF. The CDR3, as DNA: TGTGCCAGCGAGCTAGCGGGGGGGCCAGGTGAGCAGTTCTTC.

The chain couples TRBV4-1 to TRBJ2-7, with D possibly matching TRBD1 (6 bases). Per the germline V gene, CDR1 is MGHRA and CDR2 is YSYEKL. The CDR3 runs 16 residues. V lost 6 bases and J 3 bases, leaving 21 bases between the germline ends. The DNA for the CDR3 is TGCGCCAGCAGGCAGATGGTTGGGGGCCTAAACTACGAGCAGTACTTC. Translating gives CASRQMVGGLNYEQYF.

In DNA form, the CDR3 reads TGTGCCAGCAGTGAAGCGGACACAAGCTACACCTTC. This sequence encodes CASSEADTSYTF. This chain connects TRBV6-1 to TRBJ1-2; tentative D call: TRBD1 (5 bases). The CDR3 runs 12 residues. Between the trimmed V and J ends, which lost 0 bases and 9 bases, there was a span of 8 bases. CDR1 and CDR2 (germline): MNHNS, SASEGT.

CDR3 DNA: TGTGCCAGCAGTGAAATGGGAGCCGGGCCGGGGACTGAAGCTTTCTTT. It codes for CASSEMGAGPGTEAFF. The chain joins TRBV6-1 to TRBJ1-1, with D uncertain. Trimming pared 2 bases from V and 5 bases from J, leaving 18 bases between. CDR3 length equals 16 residues. CDR1 is MNHNS, CDR2 SASEGT, per germline.

The chain links TRBV29-1 to TRBJ2-7; 7 positions match TRBD1. With V trimmed by 6 bases and J by 2 bases, 7 bases remained unmatched. Germline-derived CDR1 and CDR2 are SQVTM and ANQGSEA. The CDR3 contains 13 residues. Here the CDR3 reads CSVQIQGTYEQYF. The CDR3 region has the DNA TGCAGCGTCCAAATACAGGGGACCTACGAGCAGTACTTC.

This sequence joins TRBV18 and TRBJ2-7; possible D gene TRBD2, 6 bases. There are 14 residues in the CDR3. Germline values: CDR1 KGHSH, CDR2 LQKENI. Trimming shortened V by 0 bases and J by 5 bases, and 11 bases separated the two germline ends. CDR3 region: CASSPPSLADEQYF. CDR3 in DNA: TGTGCCAGCTCACCACCAAGTTTAGCGGACGAGCAGTACTTC.

The chain couples TRBV2 to TRBJ1-3; tentatively, D is TRBD1 (6 bases). V shed 0 bases and J shed 7 bases, with 10 bases lying between them. In germline, CDR1 is SNHLY, CDR2 FYNNEI. The CDR3 sequence is 14 residues long. The CDR3 loop reads CASSEAGGGNTIYF. The CDR3 nucleotides are TGTGCCAGCAGTGAAGCTGGGGGCGGGAACACCATATATTTT.

The V call is TRBV18, the J call TRBJ2-5; D possibly corresponds to TRBD1 (6 bases). The CDR3 sequence is 16 residues long. Germline assignment: CDR1 KGHSH and CDR2 LQKENI. The V and J ends lost 4 bases and 3 bases respectively, with 18 bases between them. CDR3 DNA sequence: TGTGCCAGCTCACGGACTCGGGACATGGGAGAAGAGACCCAGTACTTC. Translating it yields CASSRTRDMGEETQYF.

V is TRBV9 and J is TRBJ1-1; D unclear. The CDR3 is made up of 13 amino acids. V lost 0 bases, J lost 3 bases, and 6 bases lay in between. Germline V gene lookup returns CDR1 SGDLS and CDR2 YYNGEE. CDR3 coding DNA: TGTGCCAGCAGCGTAGGAGTGGACACTGAAGCTTTCTTT. This codes for CASSVGVDTEAFF.

The chain carries TRBV19 and TRBJ2-3; D is uncertain. In germline, CDR1 is LNHDA, CDR2 SQIVND (reference sequence). The CDR3 contains 13 residues. V lost 5 bases to trimming and J lost 3 bases, with 9 bases between them. The chain's CDR3 is CASSRTETDTQYF. For the CDR3, the DNA is TGTGCCAGTAGTCGCACCGAGACAGATACGCAGTATTTT.

This chain uses TRBV4-2 with TRBJ1-3, with D tentatively TRBD1 (6 bases). Per the germline V gene, CDR1 is LGHNA and CDR2 is YNFKEQ. The V gene lost 1 base and the J gene lost 4 bases, with 11 bases spanning the gap. The CDR3 loop spans 15 amino acids. DNA for the CDR3: TGTGCCAGCAGCCAAGGACAGGCGGTGGGAAACACCATATATTTT. Protein: CASSQGQAVGNTIYF.

The CDR3 coding sequence is TGTGCCAGCGGAGATAACGATGGCTACAACACCTTC. Its protein is CASGDNDGYNTF. The genes are TRBV25-1 and TRBJ1-2; D ambiguous. The CDR3 runs to 12 residues. V was trimmed by 8 bases and J by 12 bases, leaving 19 bases between them. Germline CDR1 is MGHDK and CDR2 is SYGVNS.

The chain links TRBV18 to TRBJ2-2, with D hard to call. CDR3 length: 14 amino acids. With 3 bases removed from V and 1 base from J, the gap between germline ends came to 6 bases. Germline CDR1 is KGHSH and CDR2 is LQKENI. The CDR3 coding sequence is TGTGCCAGCTCACCGGTACTGAACACCGGGGAGCTGTTTTTT. Translation: CASSPVLNTGELFF.

The chain joins TRBV5-6 to TRBJ2-7, with D hard to call. The germline gives CDR1 SGHDT, CDR2 YYEEEE. The CDR3 has 14 residues. Trimming left V 4 bases short and J 6 bases short, with 17 bases between. CDR3 protein: CASSPPPIGGEQYF. The CDR3 nucleotides are TGTGCCAGCAGCCCTCCACCCATCGGTGGCGAGCAGTACTTC.

With respect to this clone: Compared with germline, one end of the junction differs, possibly owing to a read error. This chain connects TRBV7-7 to TRBJ2-1; 7 bases are a match to TRBD2. CDR1 is SSHAT and CDR2 is FNYEAQ in the germline V gene (reference sequence). This CDR3 is built from 15 residues. CDR3 in DNA: TGTGCTAGCAGCTTAGCGTTAAGCGGGGACAATGAGCAGTTCTTC. It specifies CASSLALSGDNEQFF.

Of note for this clone: The same CDR3 also results from other DNA sequences found in this sample. This rearrangement joins TRBV18 to TRBJ2-2; 7 nucleotides line up with TRBD2. The J segment lost 5 bases and the V segment lost 3 bases, leaving 3 bases of the junction unmatched. The CDR3 length is 14 residues. The germline V gene has CDR1 KGHSH and CDR2 LQKENI. The CDR3 nucleotides read TGTGCCAGCTCACCTACGGGAGGAACCGGGGAGCTGTTTTTT. This translates into CASSPTGGTGELFF.

The chain carries TRBV5-6 and TRBJ1-1, with D possibly matching TRBD1 (5 bases). The CDR3 length is 14 residues. From germline, CDR1 is SGHDT and CDR2 YYEEEE. Trimming stripped 3 bases from V and 3 bases from J, with 12 bases between. The CDR3 DNA sequence: TGTGCCAGCAGCTATTTCGGGGGGGACACTGAAGCTTTCTTT. Its protein product is CASSYFGGDTEAFF.

This sequence joins TRBV4-2 and TRBJ2-7; D gene unclear. CDR3 size: 15 residues. The germline V gene has CDR1 LGHNA and CDR2 YNFKEQ. V was cut by 4 bases and J by 2 bases, with 15 bases left in between. Here the CDR3 reads CASSRGLLGAYEQYF. The CDR3, as DNA: TGTGCCAGCAGCCGCGGCCTACTTGGCGCCTACGAGCAGTACTTC.

This chain joins TRBV30 and TRBJ2-7, with TRBD2 as a possible D gene (7 bases). Trimming shortened V by 4 bases and J by 0 bases, and 16 bases separated the two germline ends. CDR3 length: 15 residues. Germline V gene sequence: CDR1 GTSNPN, CDR2 SVGIG (reference sequence). CDR3 in amino acids: CAWTPFRGGSYEQYF. CDR3 nucleotide sequence: TGTGCCTGGACCCCGTTTAGGGGGGGCTCCTACGAGCAGTACTTC.

The chain links TRBV6-1 to TRBJ2-1; 8 bases align to TRBD1. The CDR3 sequence is 14 residues long. After removal of 5 bases from V and 6 bases from J, the junction contained 6 bases not matched to a gene. Per germline, CDR1 MNHNS and CDR2 SASEGT. CDR3 protein: CASSLGQGSNEQFF. In DNA form, the CDR3 reads TGTGCCAGCAGTCTCGGACAGGGTAGCAATGAGCAGTTCTTC.

The chain combines TRBV7-3 with TRBJ2-3, with a possible D match to TRBD1 (6 bases). CDR1 is SGHTA and CDR2 is FQGTGA in the germline V gene. V was shortened by 5 bases and J by 1 base, with 19 bases between the two germline ends. This CDR3 has 17 residues. The CDR3 reads CASSPQTGGRGTDTQYF. The CDR3 coding sequence is TGTGCCAGCAGCCCGCAGACAGGCGGAAGGGGCACAGATACGCAGTATTTT.

The chain recombines TRBV29-1 with TRBJ1-1; D gene ambiguous. The germline CDR1 and CDR2 sequences are SQVTM and ANQGSEA. Trimming took off 0 bases at V and 0 bases at J, with 8 bases between the two ends. This CDR3 spans 14 amino acids. CDR3 nucleotides: TGCAGCGTTGAAGATAGCAGAATGAACACTGAAGCTTTCTTT. Residues: CSVEDSRMNTEAFF. Using reference TRBV29-1 and TRBJ1-1 for the parts outside the CDR3, the full variable domain is SAVISQKPSRDICQRGTSLTIQCQVDSQVTMMFWYRQQPGQSLTLIATANQGSEATYESGFVIDKFPISRPNLTFSTLTVSNMSPEDSSIYLCSVEDSRMNTEAFFGQGTRLTVV.

The gene calls are TRBV7-9 and TRBJ2-7, with TRBD1 matching over 8 bases. Looked up from germline, CDR1 is SEHNR and CDR2 is FQNEAQ (reference sequence). After removal of 1 base from V and 7 bases from J, the junction contained 6 bases not matched to a gene. CDR3 length: 14 residues. This chain's CDR3 is CASSLVNRGSEQYF. The CDR3 DNA follows: TGTGCCAGCAGCTTAGTTAACAGGGGGTCTGAGCAGTACTTC.

This chain connects TRBV11-1 to TRBJ2-7, with 8 bases that match TRBD1. Per the germline V gene, CDR1 is SGHAT and CDR2 is FQDESV (reference sequence). The CDR3 is 15 amino acids. Trimming cost V 5 bases and J 3 bases; bases outside gene matches: 9. CDR3 sequence reads: CASSLYRGSGYEQYF. CDR3 DNA: TGTGCCAGCAGCCTGTACAGGGGGAGCGGCTACGAGCAGTACTTC. The entire variable domain, with the rest obtained from reference TRBV11-1 and TRBJ2-7, is as follows: EAEVAQSPRYKITEKSQAVAFWCDPISGHATLYWYRQILGQGPELLVQFQDESVVDDSQLPKDRFSAERLKGVDSTLKIQPAELGDSAMYLCASSLYRGSGYEQYFGPGTRLTVT.

This chain uses TRBV30 with TRBJ1-1, with a weak D call TRBD1 (6 bases). Trimming removed 3 bases from V and 6 bases from J, with 11 bases in between. Germline-derived CDR1 and CDR2 are GTSNPN and SVGIG (reference sequence). The CDR3 consists of 12 residues. This CDR3 is CAWRGARAEAFF. CDR3 coding DNA: TGTGCCTGGAGGGGGGCCAGGGCTGAAGCTTTCTTT.